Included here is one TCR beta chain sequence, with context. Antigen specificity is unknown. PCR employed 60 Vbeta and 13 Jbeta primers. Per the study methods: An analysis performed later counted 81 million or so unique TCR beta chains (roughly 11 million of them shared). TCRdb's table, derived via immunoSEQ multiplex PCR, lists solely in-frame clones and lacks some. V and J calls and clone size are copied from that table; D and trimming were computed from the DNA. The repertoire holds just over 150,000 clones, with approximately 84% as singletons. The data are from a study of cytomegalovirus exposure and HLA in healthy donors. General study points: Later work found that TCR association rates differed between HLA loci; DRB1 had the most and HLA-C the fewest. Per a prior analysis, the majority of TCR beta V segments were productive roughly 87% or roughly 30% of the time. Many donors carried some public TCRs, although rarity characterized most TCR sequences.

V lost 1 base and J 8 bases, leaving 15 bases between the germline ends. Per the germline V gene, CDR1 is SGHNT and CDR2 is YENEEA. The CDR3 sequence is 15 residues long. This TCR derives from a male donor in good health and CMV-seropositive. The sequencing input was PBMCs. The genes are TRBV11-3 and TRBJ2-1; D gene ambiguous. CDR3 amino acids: CASSLVWSVSDEQFF. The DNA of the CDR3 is TGTGCCAGCAGCTTAGTATGGTCGGTCAGCGATGAGCAGTTCTTC. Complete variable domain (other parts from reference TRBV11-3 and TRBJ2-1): EAGVVQSPRYKIIEKKQPVAFWCNPISGHNTLYWYLQNLGQGPELLIRYENEEAVDDSQLPKDRFSAERLKGVDSTLKIQPAELGDSAVYLCASSLVWSVSDEQFFGPGTRLTVL.